This TCR beta chain stems from a study of blood T cell repertoires in COVID-19. Repertoires were generated with immunoSEQ multiplex PCR, while TCRdb's copy carries only in-frame clones and drops some. The sample has 150,000 to 180,000 clones, around three quarters seen once; the top ten hold 1.5% to 2%. This clone is a singleton in its sample. CDR3 length: 16 residues. The trim removed 3 bases at V and 5 bases at J, leaving 8 bases unmatched. CDR1 WNHNN and CDR2 SYGVQD come from the germline V gene (reference sequence). The chain links TRBV10-1 to TRBJ2-2; the match to TRBD1 covers 8 bases. Input material: peripheral blood. The TCR was taken from a man at least 80 years old with acute or convalescent COVID-19. CDR3 bases: TGCGCCAGCAGTGATTCCCAGGGGGCATGGACCGGGGAGCTGTTTTTT. Translating gives CASSDSQGAWTGELFF.